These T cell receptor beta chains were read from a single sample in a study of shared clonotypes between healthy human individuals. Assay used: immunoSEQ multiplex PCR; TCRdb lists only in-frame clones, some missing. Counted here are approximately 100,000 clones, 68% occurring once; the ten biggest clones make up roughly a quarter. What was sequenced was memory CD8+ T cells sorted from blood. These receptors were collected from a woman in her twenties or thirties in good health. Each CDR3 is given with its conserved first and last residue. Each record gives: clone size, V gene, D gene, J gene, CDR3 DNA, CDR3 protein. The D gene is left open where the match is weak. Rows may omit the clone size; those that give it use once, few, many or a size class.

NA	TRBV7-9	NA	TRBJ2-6	TGTGCCAGCAGCCCCATGACAGGCTCTGGGGCCAACGTCCTGACTTTC	CASSPMTGSGANVLTF
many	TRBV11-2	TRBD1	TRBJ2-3	TGTGCCAGCAGCTTGGCAGGGGGCGGGATTATTGCGGATACGCAGTATTTT	CASSLAGGGIIADTQYF
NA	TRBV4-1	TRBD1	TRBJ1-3	TGCGCCAGCAGCCACCGAGACAGGGTCTCTGGAAACACCATATATTTT	CASSHRDRVSGNTIYF
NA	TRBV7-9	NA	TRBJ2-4	TGTGCCAGCAGCTTAGTACCTTCGGGGAACATTCAGTACTTC	CASSLVPSGNIQYF
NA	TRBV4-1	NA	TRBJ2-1	TGCGCCAGCAGCCAAGTGTTTTTCGGGAATCGAGGCAATGAGCAGTTCTTC	CASSQVFFGNRGNEQFF
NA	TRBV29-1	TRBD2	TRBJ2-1	TGCAGCGTTGAAGATCGCGGGAGGGCGTATGCCCCAGCGTTCTTC	CSVEDRGRAYAPAFF
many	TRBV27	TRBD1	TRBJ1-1	TGTGCCAGCAGCCCCGGGACAGGGGTTTATTTCTTT	CASSPGTGVYFF
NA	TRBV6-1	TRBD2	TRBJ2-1	TGTGCCAGCAGTGAAGAAGCGGGAGGCTACAATGAGCAGTTCTTC	CASSEEAGGYNEQFF
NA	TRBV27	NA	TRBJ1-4	TGTGCCAGCAGTTTAACTTGGGAAACACATTATGAAAAACTGTTTTTT	CASSLTWETHYEKLFF
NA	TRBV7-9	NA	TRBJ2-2	TGTGCCAGCAGCCCATTGGGCGGCCACTCCGGGGAGCTGTTTTTT	CASSPLGGHSGELFF
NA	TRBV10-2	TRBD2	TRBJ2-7	TGCGCCAGCAGTCTTAGCGGGAGGCCCTACGAGCAGTACTTC	CASSLSGRPYEQYF
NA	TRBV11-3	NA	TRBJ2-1	TGTGCCAGCAGCTTGAACAACAATGAGCAGTTCTTC	CASSLNNNEQFF
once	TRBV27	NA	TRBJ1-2	TGTGCCAGCAGGTTGTTGGGGGGGGCCGGCTCCTATGGCTACACCTTC	CASRLLGGAGSYGYTF
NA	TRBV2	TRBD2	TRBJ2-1	TGTGCCAGCAAAAATCTAGCGGGAGCCTATGAGCAGTTCTTC	CASKNLAGAYEQFF
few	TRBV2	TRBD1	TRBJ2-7	TGTGCCAGCGGTCCATCCGGGACAGGGGACTCCTACGAGCAGTACTTC	CASGPSGTGDSYEQYF
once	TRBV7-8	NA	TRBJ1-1	TGTGCCAGCAGCTCGCAAAGGGACACTGAAGCTTTCTTT	CASSSQRDTEAFF
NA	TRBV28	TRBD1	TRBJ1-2	TGTGCCAGCAGCTGGACAGGGGTTGTCTATGGCTACACCTTC	CASSWTGVVYGYTF
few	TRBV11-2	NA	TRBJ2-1	TGTGCCAGCAGCCCATCAGGACCGACTAATGAGCAGTTCTTC	CASSPSGPTNEQFF
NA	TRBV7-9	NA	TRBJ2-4	TGTGCCAGCAGCTTAAGTTCCGGGGATGGGAACATTCAGTACTTC	CASSLSSGDGNIQYF
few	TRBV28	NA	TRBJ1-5	TGTGCCAGCAGTTTCGCGACAGGCTCAACGCTCAATCAGCCCCAGCATTTT	CASSFATGSTLNQPQHF
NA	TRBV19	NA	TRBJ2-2	TGTGCCAGTATCGATCTGCACGGGGAGCTGTTTTTT	CASIDLHGELFF
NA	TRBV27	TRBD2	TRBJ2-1	TGTGCCAGCAGTTCCTGGACTAGCATCAATGAGCAGTTCTTC	CASSSWTSINEQFF
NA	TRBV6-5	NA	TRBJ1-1	TGTGCCAGCAGTTATGGGGGGCATAACACTGAAGCTTTCTTT	CASSYGGHNTEAFF
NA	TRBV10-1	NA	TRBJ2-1	TGCGCCAGCAGTGAGGGGGATATAGTGAATGAGCAGTTCTTC	CASSEGDIVNEQFF
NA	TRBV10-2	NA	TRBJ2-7	TGCGCCAGCAGTGAGGTGGGGGTTGACGAGCAGTACTTC	CASSEVGVDEQYF
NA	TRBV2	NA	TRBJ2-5	TGTGCCAGCAGGGATATGGGACCCGAAGAGACCCAGTACTTC	CASRDMGPEETQYF
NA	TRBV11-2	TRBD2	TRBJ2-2	TGTGCCAGCAGCTTAGAGGGCGGACTAGCGGGAGGGAACACCGGGGAGCTGTTTTTT	CASSLEGGLAGGNTGELFF
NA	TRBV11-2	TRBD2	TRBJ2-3	TGTGCCAGCAGCTTAGGAGCGGGAGCGAACCCCTATACGCAGTATTTT	CASSLGAGANPYTQYF
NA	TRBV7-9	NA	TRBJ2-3	TGTGCCAGCAGCTTTTATCTCCGCACAGATACGCAGTATTTT	CASSFYLRTDTQYF
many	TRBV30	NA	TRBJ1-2	TGTGCCTGGAGTGATCTTACAGGGAGGGTTGATGGCTACACCTTC	CAWSDLTGRVDGYTF
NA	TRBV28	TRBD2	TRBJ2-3	TGTGCCAGCAGTCCGATAGCGGGAAGGAGCGCAGATACGCAGTATTTT	CASSPIAGRSADTQYF
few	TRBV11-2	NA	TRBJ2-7	TGTGCCAGCAGCTTAGTACATGGGACGCCTGTCGAGCAGTACTTC	CASSLVHGTPVEQYF
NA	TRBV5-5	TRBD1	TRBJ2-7	TGTGCCAGCAGCCGCCCCCCGACAGGGTTATTTCGGGTGGGCTCCTACGAGCAGTACTTC	CASSRPPTGLFRVGSYEQYF
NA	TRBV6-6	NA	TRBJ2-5	TGTGCCAGCAGTTACTTTATAACGGCTCTACAAGAGACCCAGTACTTC	CASSYFITALQETQYF
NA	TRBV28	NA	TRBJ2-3	TGTGCCAGCAGGCCCGGGTACAGCACAGATACGCAGTATTTT	CASRPGYSTDTQYF
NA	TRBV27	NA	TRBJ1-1	TGTGCCAGCAGTCCCCGGGCAGCGAACACTGAAGCTTTCTTT	CASSPRAANTEAFF
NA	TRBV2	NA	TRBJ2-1	TGTGCCAGCAGGGGTTTTTCGGGGGAGCGGGACAATGAGCAGTTCTTC	CASRGFSGERDNEQFF
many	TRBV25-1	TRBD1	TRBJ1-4	TGTGCCAGCAGTGAGATTAGGACAGGGGAGTTGACTAATGAAAAACTGTTTTTT	CASSEIRTGELTNEKLFF
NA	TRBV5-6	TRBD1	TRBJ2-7	TGTGCCAGCAGCTTGGACGGGACAGCCGATTACGAGCAGTACTTC	CASSLDGTADYEQYF
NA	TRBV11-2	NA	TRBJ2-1	TGTGCCAGCAGCTTAGGGAGAGATGAGCAGTTCTTC	CASSLGRDEQFF
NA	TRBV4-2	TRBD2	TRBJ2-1	TGTGCCAGCAGCCTTACGCCCCAGGGACTAGCGGGCTACAATGAGCAGTTCTTC	CASSLTPQGLAGYNEQFF
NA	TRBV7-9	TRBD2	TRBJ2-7	TGTGCCAGCACCTCCCGGGACTACACGTACGAGCAGTACTTC	CASTSRDYTYEQYF
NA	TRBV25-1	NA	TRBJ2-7	TGTGCCAGCAGTGGCCAAGGGAAAAGCAACGAGCAGTACTTC	CASSGQGKSNEQYF
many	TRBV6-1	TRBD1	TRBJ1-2	TGTGCCACCGGACAGGGCGATAGTGATGGCTACACCTTC	CATGQGDSDGYTF
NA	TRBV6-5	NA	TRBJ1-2	TGTGCCAGCAGTTATTACAGGGCGGGCTATGGCTACACCTTC	CASSYYRAGYGYTF
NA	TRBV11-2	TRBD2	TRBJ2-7	TGTGCCAGCAGCCGATTCCAGGTAGCGGGTTACGAGCAGTACTTC	CASSRFQVAGYEQYF
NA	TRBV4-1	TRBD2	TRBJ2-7	TGCGCCAGCAGCCCCCCCTTGCGGGAGGGCTACGAGCAGTACTTC	CASSPPLREGYEQYF
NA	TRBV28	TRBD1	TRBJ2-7	TGTGCCAGCACCGGGACAGACTCCTACGAGCAGTACTTC	CASTGTDSYEQYF
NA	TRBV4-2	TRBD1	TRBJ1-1	TGTGCCAGCAGCCCAGGACAGGGATGGAACACTGAAGCTTTCTTT	CASSPGQGWNTEAFF
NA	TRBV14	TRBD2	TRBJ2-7	TGTGCCAGCAGCCGAGACGTCGGACTAGCGGGAACCTACGAGCAGTACTTC	CASSRDVGLAGTYEQYF
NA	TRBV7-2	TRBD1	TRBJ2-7	TGTGCCAGCAGCTTAACCCCAGGACAGGGGTACGAGCAGTACTTC	CASSLTPGQGYEQYF
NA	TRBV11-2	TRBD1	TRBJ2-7	TGTGCCAGCAGCTTAGCTTCGGACAGGTCCTACGAGCAGTACTTC	CASSLASDRSYEQYF